This T cell receptor (beta chain) emerged from a study of low-dose radiotherapy and immunotherapy resistance in tumors. Study overall: Every 2 weeks, cohort 1 got 0.5 Gy, reaching 6.5 Gy to the planning target volume. Each two-week cycle included intravenous cyclophosphamide 200 mg/m2, given one day before radiation and immunotherapy.

In this sample, this clonotype turned up many times. Both TCRalpha and TCRbeta chains were reverse transcribed with V-gene-specific primers. With a V-primer adapter and a constant-region primer, TCRs were amplified for around 21 PCR cycles. Following isolation, mRNA was amplified via in vitro transcription. From the reads, TCRdb called clonotypes with MiXCR, one entry per CDR3 protein. The top ten clones hold 10% to 15% of a sample with some 94,000 distinct CDR3 sequences, approximately 22% of them seen once. The CDR3 spans 14 residues. Germline CDR1 SGHNT, CDR2 YYREEE (reference sequence). V shed 2 bases and J 4 bases; nucleotides not matched to a gene: 1. Sample time point: after trial treatment. The treatment denotes: LDRT plus nivolumab, ipilimumab, low-dose cyclophosphamide and aspirin (RACIN trial). Advanced solid tumors lacking tumor-infiltrating lymphocytes characterized eligible patients.

The rearrangement uses TRBV5-4 and TRBJ2-2, with 8 nucleotides matching TRBD2. Source: PBMCs, taken after low-dose radiotherapy plus immunotherapy. This receptor was taken from a female donor with ovarian cancer. The chain's CDR3 is CASSLGLATGELFF. In nucleotides, the CDR3 is TGTGCCAGCAGCTTAGGACTAGCCACCGGGGAGCTGTTTTTT. The full variable domain, rest sourced from reference TRBV5-4 and TRBJ2-2, is ETGVTQSPTHLIKTRGQQVTLRCSSQSGHNTVSWYQQALGQGPQFIFQYYREEENGRGNFPPRFSGLQFPNYSSELNVNALELDDSALYLCASSLGLATGELFFGEGSRLTVL.